This TCR beta chain is drawn from a study of T cell changes during pregnancy in multiple sclerosis. This CDR3 is 16 amino acids long. With V trimmed by 3 bases and J by 5 bases, 10 bases remained unmatched. The germline CDR1 and CDR2 sequences are MRHNA and SNTAGT. Assay: immunoSEQ multiplex PCR; the TCRdb copy retains only in-frame clones and omits some. The sample records some 30,000 clones, roughly 86% being singletons. The clonotype originates from a female donor with multiple sclerosis, enrolled in a pregnancy study. The specimen comprised CD8+ T cells from peripheral blood mononuclear cells, sampled before pregnancy. This sequence joins TRBV6-4 and TRBJ1-5; 7 nucleotides align to TRBD1. DNA for the CDR3: TGTGCCAGCAGTGAAGAGGTGACAGGGCCCTATCAGCCCCAGCATTTT. Translated: CASSEEVTGPYQPQHF.